The 27 T cell receptor beta chains below come from one sample, sequenced in a study of blood T cell repertoires in COVID-19. The protocol was immunoSEQ multiplex PCR, while the TCRdb copy is restricted to in-frame clones and leaves out a portion. This sample has tens of thousands of clones, with 65% to 80% found just once. Sequenced input: peripheral blood. Receptor source: a man aged 55 to 69 with active COVID-19.

The rearrangement joins TRBV6-5 to TRBJ2-1, with 7 bases aligning to TRBD2. V shed 2 bases, J shed 1 base, and the junction held 2 bases outside the gene matches. In germline, CDR1 is MNHEY, CDR2 SVGAGI. The length of the CDR3 is 15 residues. The CDR3 nucleotides read TGTGCCAGCAGTTACGGCGGGAGTTCCTACAATGAGCAGTTCTTC. As protein: CASSYGGSSYNEQFF.

This chain uses TRBV7-9 with TRBJ1-4, with D maybe TRBD1 (5 bases). The length of the CDR3 is 10 residues. V was clipped by 10 bases and J by 8 bases, with 8 bases between them. CDR1 and CDR2 (germline): SEHNR, FQNEAQ (reference sequence). Here the CDR3 reads CATGGEKLFF. The CDR3 DNA reads TGTGCCACCGGGGGAGAAAAACTGTTTTTT.

The chain recombines TRBV5-5 with TRBJ2-3; maybe TRBD2 (6 bases). The germline CDR1 and CDR2 sequences are SGHKS and YYEKEE (reference sequence). CDR3 length equals 13 residues. Trimming took off 3 bases at V and 5 bases at J, with 10 bases between the two ends. CDR3: CASSWGGGDTQYF. Written as DNA, the CDR3 is TGTGCCAGCAGCTGGGGAGGAGGAGATACGCAGTATTTT.

The V call is TRBV6-6, the J call TRBJ1-2, with TRBD1 identical over 7 bases. The CDR3 covers 13 residues. In germline, CDR1 is MNHNY, CDR2 SVGAGI (reference sequence). V shed 6 bases, J shed 8 bases, and the junction held 9 bases outside the gene matches. The CDR3 protein is CASSYGTAAGYTF. DNA of the CDR3: TGTGCCAGCAGCTACGGGACAGCAGCGGGCTACACCTTC.

J is TRBJ2-7 and V is TRBV3-1 (or the pseudogene TRBV3-2), with 8 bases aligning to TRBD2. From germline, CDR1 is LGHDT and CDR2 YNNKEL (reference sequence). Trimming cost V 3 bases and J 2 bases; bases outside gene matches: 3. CDR3 length: 14 residues. This chain's CDR3 is CASSHAGGTYEQYF. The CDR3 nucleotides are TGTGCCAGCAGCCACGCGGGGGGCACCTACGAGCAGTACTTC.

The rearrangement links TRBV5-6 to TRBJ2-1; 12 positions match TRBD2. CDR3 length equals 17 residues. Germline-derived CDR1 and CDR2 are SGHDT and YYEEEE. Losses at the gene ends were 4 bases for V and 1 base for J; bases not matched to a gene: 6. The CDR3 spells CASSRPLAGGSYNEQFF. The CDR3 DNA sequence: TGTGCCAGCAGCCGACCTCTAGCGGGAGGGTCCTACAATGAGCAGTTCTTC.

The chain carries TRBV19 and TRBJ2-3; perhaps TRBD2 as D (5 bases). Germline values: CDR1 LNHDA, CDR2 SQIVND (reference sequence). The CDR3 runs 16 residues. Deletions cut 5 bases from V and 0 bases from J, with 15 bases between. CDR3 in DNA: TGTGCCAGTAGTGGCCTACTAGTGGGGAGCACAGATACGCAGTATTTT. Translating gives CASSGLLVGSTDTQYF.

This chain joins TRBV7-9 and TRBJ2-2; tentatively, D is TRBD2 (5 bases). This CDR3 is built from 13 residues. CDR1 and CDR2 (germline): SEHNR, FQNEAQ (reference sequence). V gave up 4 bases and J gave up 5 bases, with 8 bases separating them. In DNA form, the CDR3 reads TGTGCCAGCAGCTCCTCGGGGACCGGGGAGCTGTTTTTT. The encoded protein is CASSSSGTGELFF.

The rearrangement links TRBV12-3 or TRBV12-4 to TRBJ2-5; perhaps TRBD1 as D (6 bases). The CDR3 covers 13 residues. V was clipped by 3 bases and J by 5 bases, with 10 bases between them. The CDR3 nucleotides are TGTGCCAGCAGTTTTACAGGGTTGGAGACCCAGTACTTC. It is translated as CASSFTGLETQYF.

This clone was observed a few times. The gene calls are TRBV27 and TRBJ1-1; D is uncertain. Per germline, CDR1 MNHEY and CDR2 SMNVEV (reference sequence). The CDR3 sequence is 13 residues long. Trimming took 2 bases from V and 0 from J, leaving 4 bases between them. The CDR3 reads CASSLQMNTEAFF. DNA of the CDR3: TGTGCCAGCAGTTTACAGATGAACACTGAAGCTTTCTTT.

This chain's CDR3 is CAISDNLGGGYTF. In nucleotides, the CDR3 is TGTGCCATCAGTGACAACTTGGGGGGAGGCTACACCTTC. J is TRBJ1-2 and V is TRBV10-3; possible D gene TRBD1, 5 bases. The V and J ends lost 3 bases and 8 bases respectively, with 13 bases between them. The CDR3 runs 13 residues. Germline loops: CDR1 ENHRY, CDR2 SYGVKD.

CDR3 amino acids: CASSADRTQGQFF. For the CDR3, the DNA is TGTGCCAGCAGCGCGGACAGGACCCAGGGGCAGTTCTTC. This chain uses TRBV6-6 with TRBJ2-1, with TRBD1 identical over 7 bases. CDR3 length: 13 residues. Trimming cost V 6 bases and J 12 bases; bases outside gene matches: 11. The germline V gene encodes CDR1 MNHNY and CDR2 SVGAGI (reference sequence).

The chain couples TRBV19 to TRBJ1-6, with no clear D. Trimming cost V 7 bases and J 10 bases, with 14 bases left between them. Germline loops: CDR1 LNHDA, CDR2 SQIVND (reference sequence). The CDR3 is 13 residues long. DNA of the CDR3: TGTGCCAGTAAGGAGGGCACCCGGTCACCCCTCCACTTT. Residues: CASKEGTRSPLHF.

J is TRBJ1-1 and V is TRBV30; 9 bases map to TRBD1. The CDR3 spans 13 residues. J gave up 3 bases and V 4 bases, and 3 bases lay outside the gene matches. From germline, CDR1 is GTSNPN and CDR2 SVGIG (reference sequence). The DNA of the CDR3 is TGTGCCTGGAACAGGGGGCAGGACACTGAAGCTTTCTTT. This codes for CAWNRGQDTEAFF. Together with reference TRBV30 and TRBJ1-1, the CDR3 gives the full variable domain: SQTIHQWPATLVQPVGSPLSLECTVEGTSNPNLYWYRQAAGRGLQLLFYSVGIGQISSEVPQNLSASRPQDRQFILSSKKLLLSDSGFYLCAWNRGQDTEAFFGQGTRLTVV.

The table lists this clone with a count of one. The chain carries TRBV6-5 and TRBJ1-1; D gene ambiguous. The CDR3 spans 13 residues. V was cut by 4 bases and J by 3 bases, with 9 bases left in between. Germline V gene lookup returns CDR1 MNHEY and CDR2 SVGAGI. CDR3 DNA sequence: TGTGCCAGCAGTTTCGGACTCTACACTGAAGCTTTCTTT. As protein: CASSFGLYTEAFF.

The chain is built from TRBV5-1 and TRBJ1-2, with 9 bases aligning to TRBD1. Germline trimming cut 4 bases from V and 7 bases from J; bases unmatched to any gene: 8. This CDR3 contains 14 residues. CDR1 and CDR2 from the germline V gene are SGHRS and YFSETQ. Written as DNA, the CDR3 is TGCGCCAGCAGCCCGGGGACAGGGCTTGTTGGCTACACCTTC. As protein: CASSPGTGLVGYTF.

The chain is built from TRBV11-3 and TRBJ2-3, with 9 bases lining up with TRBD1. Germline loops: CDR1 SGHNT, CDR2 YENEEA. With V trimmed by 3 bases and J by 4 bases, 5 bases remained unmatched. The CDR3 length is 15 residues. Here the CDR3 reads CASSLGQGVPDTQYF. As DNA, the CDR3 is TGTGCCAGCAGCTTGGGACAGGGCGTTCCAGATACGCAGTATTTT.

This chain connects TRBV21-1 to TRBJ2-2; TRBD2, as called in the table, went unchecked against the DNA. TRBV21-1 is labeled a pseudogene. The CDR3 contains 19 residues. The CDR3 sequence: CASSMGQRGADANTGELFF. CDR3 coding DNA: TGTGCCAGCAGCATGGGCCAGCGGGGGGCCGATGCGAACACCGGGGAGCTGTTTTTT.

This chain links TRBV7-2 with TRBJ2-1, with TRBD2 matching 11 bases. V lost 5 bases, J lost 10 bases, and 13 bases stayed unmatched. CDR1 is SGHTA, CDR2 FQGNSA, per germline. The CDR3 loop spans 16 amino acids. The CDR3 is CASSRFGLAGGNEQFF. As DNA, the CDR3 is TGTGCCAGCAGCCGTTTCGGGCTAGCGGGGGGTAACGAGCAGTTCTTC.

This clone turned up a few times. V gene TRBV7-8 combines with J gene TRBJ1-1; weak D call: TRBD1 (6 bases). V lost 5 bases and J 1 base, leaving 17 bases between the germline ends. This CDR3 contains 16 residues. The germline V gene has CDR1 SGHVS and CDR2 FQNEAQ. Here the CDR3 reads CASSPRLGGPNTEAFF. The CDR3 nucleotides read TGTGCCAGCAGCCCCCGGTTAGGGGGTCCGAACACTGAAGCTTTCTTT.

The V call is TRBV3-1 (or the pseudogene TRBV3-2), the J call TRBJ1-5, with 7 bases that match TRBD1. CDR3 size: 15 residues. The V and J ends lost 1 base and 4 bases, in that order; junction bases with no gene match: 4. CDR1 and CDR2 from the germline V gene are LGHDT and YNNKEL (reference sequence). The CDR3 coding sequence is TGTGCCAGCAGCCAAGCCAGGGGGGATAATCAGCCCCAGCATTTT. Protein sequence: CASSQARGDNQPQHF.

This clone occurred a few times. The chain links TRBV6-5 to TRBJ1-2; D might be TRBD1 (5 bases). The CDR3 covers 15 residues. V lost 2 bases to trimming and J lost 2 bases, with 12 bases between them. Germline lookup yields CDR1 MNHEY and CDR2 SVGAGI. Here the CDR3 reads CASSYGGRGNYGYTF. CDR3 nucleotides: TGTGCCAGCAGTTACGGAGGACGGGGGAACTATGGCTACACCTTC.

The J gene is TRBJ2-2, the V gene TRBV4-2; 7 bases align to TRBD2. Trimming removed 5 bases from V and 4 bases from J; junction bases left unmatched: 10. This CDR3 comprises 16 residues. Germline V lookup: CDR1 LGHNA, CDR2 YNFKEQ. The DNA for the CDR3 is TGTGCCAGCAGCGCAAAGGTGGGAGGGAGCACCGGGGAGCTGTTTTTT. Translated, it gives CASSAKVGGSTGELFF.

The rearrangement uses TRBV4-3 and TRBJ2-1, with 8 bases that match TRBD2. Trimming took 2 bases from V and 8 from J; bases not matched to a gene: 8. Per the germline V gene, CDR1 is LGHNA and CDR2 is YSLEER. This CDR3 has 15 residues. The CDR3 here is CASSQTGTSVDEQFF. CDR3 sequence (DNA): TGCGCCAGCAGCCAAACCGGGACTAGTGTTGATGAGCAGTTCTTC.

V gene TRBV24-1 combines with J gene TRBJ1-4, with 7 bases aligning to TRBD1. Germline V gene sequence: CDR1 KGHDR, CDR2 SFDVKD. The CDR3 contains 14 residues. With 9 bases clipped from V and 5 bases from J, the junction kept 8 bases outside the gene matches. The CDR3 DNA reads as TGTGCCACCTTCCCGGGACAGAAGAATGAAAAACTGTTTTTT. Translation: CATFPGQKNEKLFF.

This chain uses TRBV30 with TRBJ1-2; tentatively, D is TRBD1 (6 bases). Trimming left V 2 bases short and J 8 bases short, with 18 bases between. The CDR3 has 14 amino acids. Germline loops: CDR1 GTSNPN, CDR2 SVGIG (reference sequence). This CDR3 is CAWSSTGTYWGYTF. CDR3 DNA: TGTGCCTGGAGTTCAACCGGGACATATTGGGGCTACACCTTC.

This clone is labeled as medium-sized (0.01 to 0.1%). This chain connects TRBV5-4 to TRBJ2-2; TRBD2 agrees at 7 bases. V was clipped by 3 bases and J by 2 bases; unmatched bases: 13. CDR1 and CDR2 from the germline V gene are SGHNT and YYREEE (reference sequence). CDR3 length equals 18 residues. The CDR3 DNA sequence: TGTGCCAGCAGCTCCCCATATGGGGGAGGGGTCAACACCGGGGAGCTGTTTTTT. This codes for CASSSPYGGGVNTGELFF.